Included here is one T cell receptor (beta chain) sequence, with context. Its antigen is still unknown. Germline V gene data show CDR1 as MNHEY and CDR2 as SMNVEV (reference sequence). Trimming stripped 6 bases from V and 5 bases from J, with 17 bases between. This CDR3 contains 14 residues. Only in-frame clones appear in the TCRdb table, and some are missing; sequencing was by immunoSEQ multiplex PCR. This sample has about 64,000 clones; over 65% occur once, and the top ten carry roughly 5.5%. The data were obtained in a study of pediatric ulcerative colitis. Notes on the study in general: All ulcerative colitis patients, but no controls, carried two rectal clonotypes.

What was sequenced was blood. The clonotype comes from a boy under 18 with moderate ulcerative colitis. This chain uses TRBV27 with TRBJ2-7; D may match TRBD1 or TRBD2 (5 bases each). For the CDR3, the DNA is TGTGCCAGCAGCCTTGGGACCCCGGGAAACGAGCAGTACTTC. It translates to CASSLGTPGNEQYF.